Presented here are 14 T cell receptor beta chains from one specimen sequenced in a study of tumor-infiltrating lymphocytes in oesophageal squamous cell carcinoma. TCRdb re-called the PCR reads through MiXCR, storing one row per CDR3 protein. The table shows under 15,000 distinct CDR3 sequences, with 58% occurring only once. The specimen was esophageal tumor tissue. The receptors were sampled from a female donor with esophageal squamous cell carcinoma.

This clonotype is a singleton in its sample. J is TRBJ2-3 and V is TRBV11-2; 9 nucleotides agree with TRBD1. The tail of the sequence fits TRBJ1-1 better, so the J call may be wrong. This CDR3 spans 13 amino acids. The V gene's germline CDR1 is SGHAT and CDR2 FQNNGV. This CDR3 reads CASSRQGVYEAFF. The CDR3 bases are TGTGCCAGCAGCAGACAGGGGGTATATGAAGCTTTCTTT.

The chain carries TRBV6-6 and TRBJ2-4; the match to TRBD1 covers 9 bases. The length of the CDR3 is 17 residues. CDR1 is MNHNY and CDR2 is SVGAGI in the germline V gene (reference sequence). V shed 2 bases, J shed 2 bases, and the junction held 7 bases outside the gene matches. The CDR3 spells CASSYRGTGKTKNIQYF. The DNA for the CDR3 is TGTGCCAGCAGTTACAGAGGGACAGGGAAGACCAAAAACATTCAGTACTTC.

The chain carries TRBV6-5 and TRBJ2-3; 9 nucleotides match TRBD1. The J call is uncertain, as TRBJ2-7 better fits the DNA end. The CDR3 sequence is 15 residues long. Germline CDR1 reads MNHEY; CDR2 reads SVGAGI. In nucleotides, the CDR3 is TGTGCCAGCAGTTACTCCGGGACAGGGAGCTACGAGCAGTACTTC. This gives the protein CASSYSGTGSYEQYF.

The rearrangement uses TRBV7-8 and TRBJ2-3, with 9 bases fitting TRBD2. The trim removed 4 bases at V and 0 bases at J, leaving 11 bases unmatched. The CDR3 consists of 18 residues. Germline CDR1 is SGHVS and CDR2 is FQNEAQ. The CDR3 reads CASSSPAGGGDSTDTQYF. CDR3 DNA sequence: TGTGCCAGCAGCTCTCCAGCGGGAGGAGGGGATAGCACAGATACGCAGTATTTT.

The chain recombines TRBV7-2 with TRBJ1-5; D is ambiguous. Trimming cost V 3 bases and J 2 bases, with 11 bases left between them. Germline CDR1 SGHTA, CDR2 FQGNSA. The CDR3 runs 15 residues. CDR3 nucleotides: TGTGCCAGCAGCTTCCGTCCCTGGGGCAATCAGCCCCAGCATTTT. It translates to CASSFRPWGNQPQHF.

This clonotype appeared many times. The genes are TRBV7-3 and TRBJ2-3; no definite D call. Looked up from germline, CDR1 is SGHTA and CDR2 is FQGTGA. Trimming removed 1 base at V and 1 base at J, with 6 bases between. This CDR3 region has 14 residues. CDR3 sequence (DNA): TGTGCCAGCAGCTTAAGCCGGGGCACAGATACGCAGTATTTT. Protein product: CASSLSRGTDTQYF.

The gene calls are TRBV28 and TRBJ1-2, with no clear D. CDR3 length: 14 residues. CDR1 is MDHEN and CDR2 is SYDVKM in the germline V gene. With 4 bases removed from V and 2 bases from J, the gap between germline ends came to 11 bases. The CDR3 sequence: CASSWSVQNYGYTF. CDR3 bases: TGTGCCAGCAGTTGGTCGGTTCAGAACTATGGCTACACCTTC.

The chain employs TRBV12-3 or TRBV12-4 and TRBJ2-7, with D tentatively TRBD1 (6 bases). The CDR3 covers 14 residues. V lost 5 bases and J lost 2, with 13 bases in between. The CDR3, as DNA: TGTGCCAGCAGTCACTGTGACAGGACCTACGAGCAGTACTTC. It specifies CASSHCDRTYEQYF.

The sample holds a few counts of this clonotype. The V gene is TRBV5-1, the J gene TRBJ2-3; D gene uncertain. TRBJ2-7 explains the end of the DNA better; the J call may be wrong. The CDR3 consists of 15 residues. CDR1 and CDR2 (germline): SGHRS, YFSETQ. In DNA, the CDR3 is TGCGCCAGCAGCCAGACACCAGCCCCATTCTACGAGCAGTACTTC. It codes for CASSQTPAPFYEQYF.

The CDR3 region has the DNA TGTGCCAGCAGCCCCTCACAGGGGGGCGGAGAGACCCAGTACTTC. Encoded protein: CASSPSQGGGETQYF. The V call is TRBV7-6, the J call TRBJ2-3, with 8 bases lining up with TRBD1. The J call may be faulty, since TRBJ2-5 better matches the DNA end. The CDR3 has 15 amino acids. Germline V gene data show CDR1 as SGHVS and CDR2 as FNYEAQ.

This clonotype was counted at least ten times. With a much larger clone just one base away, this may be a read error. The chain is built from TRBV18 and TRBJ2-3; no reliable D call. TRBJ2-1 matches the DNA end more closely, so the J call is doubtful. The CDR3 covers 12 residues. Germline loops: CDR1 KGHSH, CDR2 LQKENI. The CDR3 DNA sequence: TGTGCCAGCTCACCGGGCAGGCTCGAGCAGTTCTTC. The encoded protein is CASSPGRLEQFF.

The chain joins TRBV6-6 to TRBJ2-3; D is ambiguous. The closer fit of TRBJ2-1 to the DNA end suggests the J call may be wrong. Per the germline V gene, CDR1 is MNHNY and CDR2 is SVGAGI (reference sequence). This CDR3 is 14 amino acids long. CDR3 nucleotide sequence: TGTGCCAGCATTCGAATGTTATACGGGAATGAGCAGTTCTTC. As protein: CASIRMLYGNEQFF.

This chain connects TRBV6-8 to TRBJ2-7; D not certain. This CDR3 has 14 amino acids. Trimming stripped 4 bases from V and 6 bases from J, with 16 bases between. Germline-derived CDR1 and CDR2 are MNHGY and SAAAGT. CDR3 nucleotide sequence: TGTGCCAGCAGTTGGAGAGGAAGGTGGTTCGAGCAGTACTTC. It specifies CASSWRGRWFEQYF.

For this clonotype: This could be a read error, since a much larger clone is one nucleotide away. V is TRBV24-1 and J is TRBJ2-1; D is unresolved. Germline CDR1 KGHDR, CDR2 SFDVKD. Trimming cost V 1 base and J 10 bases, with 4 bases left between them. The length of the CDR3 is 11 residues. In nucleotides, the CDR3 is TGTGCCACCAGTGATTTATACGAGCAGTTCTTC. Translating it yields CATSDLYEQFF.